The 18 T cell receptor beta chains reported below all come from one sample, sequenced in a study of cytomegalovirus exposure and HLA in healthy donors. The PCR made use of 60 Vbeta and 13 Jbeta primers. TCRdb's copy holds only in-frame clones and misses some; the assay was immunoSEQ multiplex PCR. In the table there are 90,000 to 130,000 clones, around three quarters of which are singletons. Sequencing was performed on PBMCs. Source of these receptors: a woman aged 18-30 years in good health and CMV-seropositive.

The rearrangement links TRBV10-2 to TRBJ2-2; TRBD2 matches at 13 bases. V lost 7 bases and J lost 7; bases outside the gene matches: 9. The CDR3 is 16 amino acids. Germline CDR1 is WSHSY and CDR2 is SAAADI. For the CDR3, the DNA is TGCGCCAGCAAATTTGGACTAGCGGGAGAAAGCGGGGAGCTGTTTTTT. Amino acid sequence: CASKFGLAGESGELFF.

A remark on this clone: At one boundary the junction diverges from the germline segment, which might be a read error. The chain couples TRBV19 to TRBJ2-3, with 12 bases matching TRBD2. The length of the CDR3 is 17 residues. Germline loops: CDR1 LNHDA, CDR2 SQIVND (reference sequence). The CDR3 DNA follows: TGTGTCAGTAGTGCCGGACTAGCGGGATCCCGGGCAGATACGCAGTATTTT. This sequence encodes CVSSAGLAGSRADTQYF. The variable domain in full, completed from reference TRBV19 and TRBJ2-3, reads DGGITQSPKYLFRKEGQNVTLSCEQNLNHDAMYWYRQDPGQGLRLIYYSQIVNDFQKGDIAEGYSVSREKKESFPLTVTSAQKNPTAFYLCVSSAGLAGSRADTQYFGPGTRLTVL.

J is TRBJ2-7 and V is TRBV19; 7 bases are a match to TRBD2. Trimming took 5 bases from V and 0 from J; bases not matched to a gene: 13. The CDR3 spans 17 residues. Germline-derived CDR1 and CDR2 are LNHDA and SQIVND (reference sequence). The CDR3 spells CASSWAGANRGSYEQYF. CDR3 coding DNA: TGTGCCAGTAGTTGGGCGGGAGCGAACCGGGGCTCCTACGAGCAGTACTTC.

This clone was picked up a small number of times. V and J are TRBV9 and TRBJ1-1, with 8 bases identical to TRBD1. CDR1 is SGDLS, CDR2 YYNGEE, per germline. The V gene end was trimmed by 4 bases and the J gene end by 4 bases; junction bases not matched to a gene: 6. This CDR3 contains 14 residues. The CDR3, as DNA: TGTGCCAGCAGCCCAGGGGGCCTAGGCACTGAAGCTTTCTTT. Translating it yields CASSPGGLGTEAFF.

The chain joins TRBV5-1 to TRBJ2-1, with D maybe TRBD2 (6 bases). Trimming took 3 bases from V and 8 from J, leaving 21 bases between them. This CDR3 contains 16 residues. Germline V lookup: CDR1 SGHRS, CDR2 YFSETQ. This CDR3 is CASSSRGVGFVDEQFF. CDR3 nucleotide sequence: TGCGCCAGCAGCTCGCGGGGCGTGGGGTTCGTCGATGAGCAGTTCTTC.

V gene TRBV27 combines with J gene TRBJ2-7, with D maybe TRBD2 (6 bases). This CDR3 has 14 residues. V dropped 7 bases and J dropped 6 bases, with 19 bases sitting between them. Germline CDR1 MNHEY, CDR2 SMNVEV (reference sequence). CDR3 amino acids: CASTLVAGLVEQYF. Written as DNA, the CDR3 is TGTGCCAGCACCCTAGTGGCGGGATTGGTCGAGCAGTACTTC.

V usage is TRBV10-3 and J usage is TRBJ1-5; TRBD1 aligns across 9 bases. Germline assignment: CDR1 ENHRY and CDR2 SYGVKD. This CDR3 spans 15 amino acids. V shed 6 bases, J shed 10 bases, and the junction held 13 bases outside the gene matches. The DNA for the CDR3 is TGTGCCATCAGCGATGACAGGGGGGTAGCATCCCCCCAGCATTTT. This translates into CAISDDRGVASPQHF.

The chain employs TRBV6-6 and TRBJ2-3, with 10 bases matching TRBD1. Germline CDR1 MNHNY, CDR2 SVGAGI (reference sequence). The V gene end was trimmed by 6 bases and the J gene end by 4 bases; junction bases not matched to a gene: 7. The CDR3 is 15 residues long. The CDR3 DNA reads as TGTGCCAGCAGAGTACCGGGACAGGGGCCAGATACGCAGTATTTT. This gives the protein CASRVPGQGPDTQYF.

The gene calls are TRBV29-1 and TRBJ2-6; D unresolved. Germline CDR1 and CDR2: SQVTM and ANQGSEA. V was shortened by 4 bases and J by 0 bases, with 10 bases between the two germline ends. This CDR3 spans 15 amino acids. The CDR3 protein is CSVVWRNSGANVLTF. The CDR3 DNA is TGCAGCGTTGTTTGGCGGAACTCTGGGGCCAACGTCCTGACTTTC. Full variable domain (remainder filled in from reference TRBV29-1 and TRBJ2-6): SAVISQKPSRDICQRGTSLTIQCQVDSQVTMMFWYRQQPGQSLTLIATANQGSEATYESGFVIDKFPISRPNLTFSTLTVSNMSPEDSSIYLCSVVWRNSGANVLTFGAGSRLTVL.

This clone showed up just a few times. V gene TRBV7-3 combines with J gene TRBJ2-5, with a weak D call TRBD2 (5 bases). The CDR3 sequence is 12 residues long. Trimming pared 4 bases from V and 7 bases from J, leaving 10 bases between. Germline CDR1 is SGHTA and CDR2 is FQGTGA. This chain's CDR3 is CASSSQGGTQYF. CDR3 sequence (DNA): TGTGCCAGCAGCTCCCAAGGAGGGACCCAGTACTTC.

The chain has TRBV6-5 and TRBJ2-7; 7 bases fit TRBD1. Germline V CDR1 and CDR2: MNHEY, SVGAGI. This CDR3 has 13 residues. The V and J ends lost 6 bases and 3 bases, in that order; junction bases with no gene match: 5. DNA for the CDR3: TGTGCCAGCAGAAAGGGACAGTTCTACGAGCAGTACTTC. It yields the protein CASRKGQFYEQYF.

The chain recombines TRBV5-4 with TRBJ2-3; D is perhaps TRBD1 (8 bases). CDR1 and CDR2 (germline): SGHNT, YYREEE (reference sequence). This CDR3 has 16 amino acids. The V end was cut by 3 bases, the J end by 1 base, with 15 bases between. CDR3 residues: CASSSRTGRGTDTQYF. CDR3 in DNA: TGTGCCAGCAGCTCTCGGACAGGGAGGGGCACAGATACGCAGTATTTT.

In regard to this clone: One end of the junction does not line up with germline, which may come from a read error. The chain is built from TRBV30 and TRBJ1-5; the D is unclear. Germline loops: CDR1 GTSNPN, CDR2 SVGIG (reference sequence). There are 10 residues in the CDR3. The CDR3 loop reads CACGGQPQNF. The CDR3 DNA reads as TGTGCATGCGGAGGTCAGCCCCAGAATTTT.

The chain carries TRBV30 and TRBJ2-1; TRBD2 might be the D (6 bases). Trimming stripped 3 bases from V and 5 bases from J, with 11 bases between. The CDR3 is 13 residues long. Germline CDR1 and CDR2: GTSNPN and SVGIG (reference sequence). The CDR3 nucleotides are TGTGCCTGGAGAGGCGGGGCCCACAATGAGCAGTTCTTC. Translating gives CAWRGGAHNEQFF. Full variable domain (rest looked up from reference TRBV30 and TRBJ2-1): SQTIHQWPATLVQPVGSPLSLECTVEGTSNPNLYWYRQAAGRGLQLLFYSVGIGQISSEVPQNLSASRPQDRQFILSSKKLLLSDSGFYLCAWRGGAHNEQFFGPGTRLTVL.

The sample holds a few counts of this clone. The CDR3 spells CASTRGGGEKLFF. In nucleotides, the CDR3 is TGTGCCAGCACGAGGGGGGGTGGTGAAAAACTGTTTTTT. This chain connects TRBV27 to TRBJ1-4; weak D call: TRBD1 (6 bases). The germline V gene has CDR1 MNHEY and CDR2 SMNVEV (reference sequence). This CDR3 has 13 amino acids. V lost 7 bases, J lost 7 bases, and 13 bases lay in between.

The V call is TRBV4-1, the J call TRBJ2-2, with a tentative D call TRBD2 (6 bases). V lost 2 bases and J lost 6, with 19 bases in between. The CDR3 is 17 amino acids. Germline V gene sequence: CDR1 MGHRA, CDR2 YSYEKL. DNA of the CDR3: TGCGCCAGCAGCCAACTCCCGGGACTGGCGGGACCCGGGGAGCTGTTTTTT. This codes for CASSQLPGLAGPGELFF.

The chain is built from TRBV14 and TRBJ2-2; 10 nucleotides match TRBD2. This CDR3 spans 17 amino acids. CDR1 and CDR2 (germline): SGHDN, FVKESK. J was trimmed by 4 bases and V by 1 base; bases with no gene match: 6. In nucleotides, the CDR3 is TGTGCCAGCAGCCAAGTTATCGGGACTAGCGTCACCGGGGAGCTGTTTTTT. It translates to CASSQVIGTSVTGELFF.

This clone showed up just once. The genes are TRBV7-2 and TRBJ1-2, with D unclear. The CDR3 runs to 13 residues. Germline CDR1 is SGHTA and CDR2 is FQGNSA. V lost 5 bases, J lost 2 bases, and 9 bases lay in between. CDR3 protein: CASSPGRNYGYTF. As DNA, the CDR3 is TGTGCCAGCAGCCCTGGTCGGAACTATGGCTACACCTTC.